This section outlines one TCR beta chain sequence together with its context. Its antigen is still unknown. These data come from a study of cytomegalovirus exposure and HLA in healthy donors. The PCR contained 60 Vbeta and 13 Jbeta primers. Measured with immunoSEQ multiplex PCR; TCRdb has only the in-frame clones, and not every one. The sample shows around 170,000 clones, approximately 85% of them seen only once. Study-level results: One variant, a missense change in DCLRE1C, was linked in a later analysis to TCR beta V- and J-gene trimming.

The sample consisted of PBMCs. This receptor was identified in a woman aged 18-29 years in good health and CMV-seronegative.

The CDR3 nucleotides read TGTGCCAGCAGCCCTAGACTAGCGGGGGAGTTGAACACCGGGGAGCTGTTTTTT. Translated: CASSPRLAGELNTGELFF. The chain uses TRBV7-7 and TRBJ2-2; TRBD2 aligns across 12 bases. Germline V gene sequence: CDR1 SSHAT, CDR2 FNYEAQ (reference sequence). The CDR3 is 18 amino acids. The V segment lost 5 bases and the J segment 1 base; nucleotides outside the gene matches: 8. The full variable domain, with the rest looked up from reference TRBV7-7 and TRBJ2-2, is GAGVSQSPRYKVTKRGQDVTLRCDPISSHATLYWYQQALGQGPEFLTYFNYEAQPDKSGLPSDRFSAERPEGSISTLTIQRTEQRDSAMYRCASSPRLAGELNTGELFFGEGSRLTVL.